In its sample, the clone carrying this TCR beta chain was seen a few times. This sample was taken from a study of blood T cell repertoires in COVID-19. Per the original data handling: Amplification of reference gene primers provided the estimated nucleated cell counts. Assay used: immunoSEQ multiplex PCR; TCRdb lists only in-frame clones, some missing. Clone size and the V and J calls come from that table; the DNA yielded D and trimming. Here the sample spans roughly 130,000 clones, about 90% being singletons. CDR3 size: 14 residues. The germline V gene has CDR1 SGHRS and CDR2 YFSETQ. V dropped 3 bases and J dropped 4 bases, with 13 bases sitting between them.

The gene calls are TRBV5-1 and TRBJ1-2, with unresolved D. This TCR was recovered from a man aged 55 to 70 with active or convalescent COVID-19. The sample consisted of peripheral blood. The DNA for the CDR3 is TGCGCCAGCAGCTCGGCCCCGGGGTCCTATGGCTACACCTTC. Encoded protein: CASSSAPGSYGYTF.